The next 5 T cell receptor beta chains were all read from a single sample in a study of blood T cell repertoires in COVID-19 (dated by TCRdb to 2019 to 2021). Library preparation was by the immunoSEQ multiplex PCR assay. As stored in TCRdb, this immuneACCESS dataset retains in-frame rearrangements with V and J assigned. A fraction of the clones does not appear; measured against another copy, unresolved V genes explain less than half of the discrepancy, and the remainder lacks a known reason. This sample lists hundreds of thousands of clones; around 90% were detected once. Jointly, the top ten make up 0.8% to 1.3% of the sample. The sample taken for sequencing was peripheral blood. These receptors came from a woman aged 40 to 49 with COVID-19, enrolled during active disease.

V is TRBV18 and J is TRBJ1-2; D ambiguous. There are 14 residues in the CDR3. In germline, CDR1 is KGHSH, CDR2 LQKENI. V lost 3 bases to trimming and J lost 4 bases, with 12 bases between them. This CDR3 reads CASSPTTVAYGYTF. DNA for the CDR3: TGTGCCAGCTCACCTACGACTGTGGCCTATGGCTACACCTTC. The complete variable domain, with remaining parts taken from reference TRBV18 and TRBJ1-2, reads NAGVMQNPRHLVRRRGQEARLRCSPMKGHSHVYWYRQLPEEGLKFMVYLQKENIIDESGMPKERFSAEFPKEGPSILRIQQVVRGDSAAYFCASSPTTVAYGYTFGSGTRLTVV.

This chain joins TRBV5-8 and TRBJ1-2; 11 bases map to TRBD1. The CDR3 contains 15 residues. V was pared by 4 bases and J by 6 bases, with 8 bases of the junction left unmatched. Germline V gene sequence: CDR1 SGHTS, CDR2 YDEGEE. CDR3 sequence reads: CASSRNPDRGHGYTF. DNA for the CDR3: TGTGCCAGCAGCCGCAACCCGGACAGGGGGCATGGCTACACCTTC.

V gene TRBV6-5 combines with J gene TRBJ1-6; 9 bases line up with TRBD1. The germline V gene encodes CDR1 MNHEY and CDR2 SVGAGI. There are 14 residues in the CDR3. The V and J ends lost 7 bases and 7 bases, in that order; junction bases with no gene match: 5. The CDR3 sequence is CASTPDRGNSPLHF. The CDR3 coding sequence is TGTGCCAGCACCCCTGACAGGGGGAATTCACCCCTCCACTTT.

The chain has TRBV6-4 and TRBJ1-2; D is perhaps TRBD1 (6 bases). With 0 bases removed from V and 7 bases from J, the gap between germline ends came to 6 bases. Germline V lookup: CDR1 MRHNA, CDR2 SNTAGT. The CDR3 sequence is 12 residues long. DNA for the CDR3: TGTGCCAGCAGTGACTCCAGGGGTGGCTACACCTTC. Protein sequence: CASSDSRGGYTF.

To note about this clone: Other DNA variants within this sample encode the same CDR3. V and J are TRBV30 and TRBJ1-5; 8 bases are shared with TRBD1. With V trimmed by 0 bases and J by 6 bases, 1 base remained unmatched. The CDR3 extends over 13 amino acids. Germline loops: CDR1 GTSNPN, CDR2 SVGIG (reference sequence). CDR3 in amino acids: CAWSVQGGQPQHF. The CDR3 nucleotides are TGTGCCTGGAGTGTACAGGGGGGTCAGCCCCAGCATTTT.